This entry lists 15 T cell receptor beta chains sequenced from one sample in a study of blood T cells in healthy people across ages. Together with a sample-barcoded 5' primer, a J-beta primer mix was included in a second PCR lasting about 6 to 11 cycles. MiXCR, applied by TCRdb to the 5' RACE reads, yields one record per CDR3 protein. The sample comprises about 580,000 distinct CDR3 sequences, 47% of which are singletons, and around 23% rests with the top ten. The sequenced sample was blood. These receptor sequences come from a man aged 80 or over in good health.

This clonotype was counted ten times or more. The rearrangement uses TRBV6-6 and TRBJ1-4, with TRBD1 identical over 7 bases. This CDR3 spans 15 amino acids. After removal of 4 bases from V and 6 bases from J, the junction contained 8 bases not matched to a gene. Germline V CDR1 and CDR2: MNHNY, SVGAGI (reference sequence). CDR3 coding DNA: TGTGCCAGCAGTTCCGTCGGGACAGTAGATGAAAAACTGTTTTTT. Its protein product is CASSSVGTVDEKLFF.

In this sample, this clonotype turned up once. The chain links TRBV20-1 to TRBJ2-1; D tentatively fits TRBD1 or TRBD2 (6 bases each). The CDR3 has 11 residues. Germline V gene data show CDR1 as DFQATT and CDR2 as SNEGSKA (reference sequence). Trimming took 6 bases from V and 9 from J, leaving 12 bases between them. CDR3 sequence reads: CSAHSGAEQFF. The CDR3, as DNA: TGCAGTGCCCACTCGGGGGCTGAGCAGTTCTTC.

The chain is built from TRBV6-1 and TRBJ1-6; 7 bases align to TRBD1. CDR1 and CDR2 from the germline V gene are MNHNS and SASEGT. CDR3 length: 17 residues. The J segment lost 3 bases and the V segment lost 5 bases, leaving 10 bases of the junction unmatched. The CDR3 reads CASSRTQTGNYNSPLHF. The DNA of the CDR3 is TGTGCCAGCAGTCGAACGCAGACAGGGAACTATAATTCACCCCTCCACTTT.

This clonotype was picked up many times. This chain links TRBV7-9 with TRBJ2-3; D unclear. Germline CDR1 SEHNR, CDR2 FQNEAQ (reference sequence). CDR3 length: 12 residues. V shed 5 bases and J shed 5 bases, with 8 bases lying between them. The CDR3: CASSQTVDTQYF. The CDR3 DNA reads as TGTGCCAGCAGCCAAACCGTAGATACGCAGTATTTT.

The rearrangement joins TRBV12-3 or TRBV12-4 to TRBJ1-2; the D gene is possibly TRBD1 (6 bases). With 3 bases removed from V and 2 bases from J, the gap between germline ends came to 13 bases. The CDR3 is made up of 15 amino acids. The CDR3 DNA is TGTGCCAGCAGTTTGGGGGCCGGGGGGAACTATGGCTACACCTTC. This translates into CASSLGAGGNYGYTF.

The chain is built from TRBV7-9 and TRBJ1-2; 9 bases line up with TRBD1. Germline V gives CDR1 SEHNR, CDR2 FQNEAQ (reference sequence). The CDR3 loop spans 13 amino acids. J lost 7 bases, V lost 5 bases, and 5 bases had no gene match. CDR3 residues: CASSPQGQGGYTF. DNA for the CDR3: TGTGCCAGCAGCCCGCAGGGACAGGGTGGCTACACCTTC. Based on the CDR3 plus reference TRBV7-9 and TRBJ1-2, the full variable domain is DTGVSQNPRHKITKRGQNVTFRCDPISEHNRLYWYRQTLGQGPEFLTYFQNEAQLEKSRLLSDRFSAERPKGSFSTLEIQRTEQGDSAMYLCASSPQGQGGYTFGSGTRLTVV.

The chain joins TRBV2 to TRBJ2-7; TRBD2 is a possible D gene (7 bases). Between the trimmed V and J ends, which lost 4 bases and 3 bases, there was a span of 13 bases. CDR3 length: 14 residues. In germline, CDR1 is SNHLY, CDR2 FYNNEI. CDR3 in amino acids: CASSVGGAFYEQYF. The CDR3 DNA reads TGTGCCAGCAGTGTTGGGGGGGCCTTCTACGAGCAGTACTTC.

The rearrangement joins TRBV3-1 to TRBJ2-5; 9 bases are a match to TRBD2. The assigned J gene may be wrong: the sequence end matches TRBJ2-7 better. The CDR3 runs 15 residues. Per the germline V gene, CDR1 is LGHDT and CDR2 is YNNKEL (reference sequence). CDR3 residues: CASSQTPSGEGEQYF. CDR3 coding DNA: TGTGCCAGCAGCCAAACCCCTAGCGGGGAGGGCGAGCAGTACTTC.

This clonotype was counted only a few times. This rearrangement joins TRBV7-2 to TRBJ2-7; D could derive from TRBD1 or TRBD2 (5 bases each). CDR1 is SGHTA and CDR2 is FQGNSA in the germline V gene. The CDR3 loop spans 14 amino acids. V was pared by 3 bases and J by 5 bases, with 14 bases between. The DNA for the CDR3 is TGTGCCAGCAGCTTGGGACCGCAACCCCACGAGCAGTACTTC. The encoded protein is CASSLGPQPHEQYF. Full variable domain (outside the CDR3, taken from reference TRBV7-2 and TRBJ2-7): GAGVSQSPSNKVTEKGKDVELRCDPISGHTALYWYRQSLGQGLEFLIYFQGNSAPDKSGLPSDRFSAERTGGSVSTLTIQRTQQEDSAVYLCASSLGPQPHEQYFGPGTRLTVT.

The chain links TRBV10-3 to TRBJ2-2, with 11 bases matching TRBD2. Germline V gene data show CDR1 as ENHRY and CDR2 as SYGVKD. Losses at the gene ends were 4 bases for V and 1 base for J; bases not matched to a gene: 2. CDR3 length: 16 amino acids. CDR3 sequence: CAISAGLAGNTGELFF. The CDR3 nucleotides read TGTGCCATCAGTGCTGGACTAGCGGGGAACACCGGGGAGCTGTTTTTT.

The chain has TRBV27 and TRBJ2-4; D is possibly TRBD2 (6 bases). The DNA end is a closer match to TRBJ2-7, so the J assignment may be wrong. Germline V gives CDR1 MNHEY, CDR2 SMNVEV (reference sequence). This CDR3 comprises 17 residues. The CDR3 sequence: CASSLVGSRLVGYEQYF. The CDR3 DNA is TGTGCCAGCAGTTTAGTTGGCTCGAGACTAGTCGGTTACGAGCAGTACTTC.

This chain uses TRBV14 with TRBJ2-3; D is possibly TRBD2 (6 bases). Germline values: CDR1 SGHDN, CDR2 FVKESK. V gave up 0 bases and J gave up 4 bases, with 8 bases separating them. The CDR3 is 14 amino acids. Written as DNA, the CDR3 is TGTGCCAGCAGCCAAGATACGGGAGCAGATACGCAGTATTTT. Translation gives CASSQDTGADTQYF.

This clonotype was observed a few times. CDR3 nucleotides: TGCAGTGCTGATAGCGGGAGGGCGAGCTACAATGAGCAGTTCTTC. It translates to CSADSGRASYNEQFF. This sequence joins TRBV20-1 and TRBJ2-1; TRBD2 agrees at 11 bases. V lost 5 bases, J lost 3 bases, and 6 bases stayed unmatched. Germline V gene lookup returns CDR1 DFQATT and CDR2 SNEGSKA (reference sequence). This CDR3 region has 15 residues.

This clonotype was recorded many times. The V and J genes are TRBV7-2 and TRBJ2-1; D is unclear. V dropped 1 base and J dropped 4 bases, with 8 bases sitting between them. CDR3 length: 14 residues. The germline gives CDR1 SGHTA, CDR2 FQGNSA. CDR3 in DNA: TGTGCCAGCAGCTTAGGGACGGAGTACAATGAGCAGTTCTTC. Protein sequence: CASSLGTEYNEQFF.

Of note for this clonotype: Mismatch with germline at one junction end may stem from a read error. V usage is TRBV7-2 and J usage is TRBJ2-1; D not certain. This CDR3 spans 14 amino acids. Germline V gene sequence: CDR1 SGHTA, CDR2 FQGNSA. The CDR3 here is CAGSSALGYNEQFF. The CDR3 DNA sequence: TGTGCCGGCAGCTCGGCCCTAGGTTACAATGAGCAGTTCTTC.